These 25 T cell receptor beta chains came from one sample sequenced in a study of blood T cell repertoires in COVID-19. The protocol was immunoSEQ multiplex PCR, while the TCRdb copy is restricted to in-frame clones and leaves out a portion. The table has over 250,000 clones, 90% seen once. The sample taken for sequencing was PBMCs or T cells enriched from blood (not recorded which). These receptors were obtained from a man between 60 and 75 years old who had recovered from COVID-19.

The CDR3, as DNA: TGTGCCACCCGCTCAGAAACAGAAAAACTGTTTTTT. It translates to CATRSETEKLFF. The V gene is TRBV28, the J gene TRBJ1-4, with D unclear. This CDR3 is built from 12 residues. The germline V gene has CDR1 MDHEN and CDR2 SYDVKM. V was shortened by 10 bases and J by 8 bases, with 14 bases between the two germline ends.

This rearrangement joins TRBV2 to TRBJ1-2, with D possibly being TRBD1 (5 bases). CDR3 length: 16 residues. CDR1 is SNHLY and CDR2 is FYNNEI in the germline V gene. V was cut by 8 bases and J by 6 bases, with 25 bases left in between. The CDR3: CASGTQGQAPTHGYTF. As DNA, the CDR3 is TGTGCCAGCGGTACTCAGGGCCAAGCTCCTACTCATGGCTACACCTTC.

This chain connects TRBV5-1 to TRBJ2-1; 14 bases fit TRBD2. The CDR3 has 18 residues. Germline trimming cut 3 bases from V and 5 bases from J; bases unmatched to any gene: 10. Germline CDR1 and CDR2: SGHRS and YFSETQ. CDR3 nucleotides: TGCGCCAGCAGCTCTGGACTAGCGGGGGGCAAGATAAACAATGAGCAGTTCTTC. Protein sequence: CASSSGLAGGKINNEQFF.

The chain combines TRBV7-6 with TRBJ2-1, with D possibly matching TRBD2 (5 bases). The germline V gene has CDR1 SGHVS and CDR2 FNYEAQ. V lost 5 bases, J lost 8 bases, and 19 bases lay in between. The CDR3 is made up of 15 amino acids. The CDR3 sequence: CASSRGFGQLDEQFF. CDR3 DNA: TGTGCCAGCAGCCGAGGGTTTGGGCAACTGGATGAGCAGTTCTTC.

This clone is a singleton in its sample. The chain carries TRBV5-1 and TRBJ1-4; 12 bases align to TRBD1. CDR1 SGHRS and CDR2 YFSETQ come from the germline V gene. Trimming at V came to 4 bases and at J to 8 bases, leaving 9 bases not matched to a gene. This CDR3 region has 16 residues. The chain's CDR3 is CASSGGTGGGREKLFF. The DNA for the CDR3 is TGCGCCAGCAGCGGTGGGACAGGGGGCGGTCGGGAAAAACTGTTTTTT.

The chain uses TRBV18 and TRBJ1-1; no clear D. Germline V CDR1 and CDR2: KGHSH, LQKENI. Trimming shortened V by 3 bases and J by 1 base, and 6 bases separated the two germline ends. CDR3 length: 13 amino acids. CDR3 sequence (DNA): TGTGCCAGCTCACCGTACAAGAACACTGAAGCTTTCTTT. Translation gives CASSPYKNTEAFF.

The chain links TRBV6-2 or TRBV6-3 to TRBJ1-4, with TRBD1 as a possible D gene (5 bases). Germline values: CDR1 MNHEY, CDR2 SVGEGT. Trimming pared 6 bases from V and 1 base from J, leaving 15 bases between. The CDR3 has 16 amino acids. Here the CDR3 DNA reads TGTGCCAGCAGACCTACAGGAGGGAAAACTAATGAAAAACTGTTTTTT. This encodes CASRPTGGKTNEKLFF.

This rearrangement joins TRBV6-2 or TRBV6-3 to TRBJ1-2; D unresolved. V shed 6 bases and J shed 8 bases, with 13 bases lying between them. The CDR3 covers 12 residues. Germline CDR1 and CDR2: MNHEY and SVGEGT. The CDR3 DNA sequence: TGTGCCAGCAGCCGCGCCCGCTTGGGCTACACCTTC. Its protein product is CASSRARLGYTF.

This rearrangement joins TRBV18 to TRBJ2-5; 7 nucleotides agree with TRBD1. V lost 1 base and J lost 4; bases outside the gene matches: 3. CDR3 length equals 14 residues. Per the germline V gene, CDR1 is KGHSH and CDR2 is LQKENI. The CDR3 is CASSPLAGGETQYF. The CDR3 nucleotides are TGTGCCAGCTCACCACTCGCAGGGGGAGAGACCCAGTACTTC.

The CDR3 here is CASSPFGSYEQYF. The CDR3 nucleotides read TGTGCCAGCTCCCCCTTCGGGTCCTACGAGCAGTACTTC. This chain joins TRBV12-3 or TRBV12-4 and TRBJ2-7; no clear D gene. The CDR3 totals 13 residues. Trimming cost V 8 bases and J 1 base, with 12 bases left between them.

The genes are TRBV11-3 and TRBJ2-7; 9 nucleotides line up with TRBD1. CDR3 length equals 14 residues. Germline CDR1 SGHNT, CDR2 YENEEA. V shed 5 bases and J 2 bases; nucleotides not matched to a gene: 4. Here the CDR3 DNA reads TGTGCCAGCAGCCACACAGGGGGCCCCTACGAGCAGTACTTC. Its translation: CASSHTGGPYEQYF. Based on the CDR3 plus reference TRBV11-3 and TRBJ2-7, the full variable domain is EAGVVQSPRYKIIEKKQPVAFWCNPISGHNTLYWYLQNLGQGPELLIRYENEEAVDDSQLPKDRFSAERLKGVDSTLKIQPAELGDSAVYLCASSHTGGPYEQYFGPGTRLTVT.

The V call is TRBV6-5, the J call TRBJ2-1; TRBD2 matches 10 bases. Germline V CDR1 and CDR2: MNHEY, SVGAGI. The CDR3 totals 16 residues. V trimming: 0 bases; J trimming: 10 bases; junction bases outside the gene matches: 9. CDR3 sequence (DNA): TGTGCCAGCAGTTACTCTTCCCTAGCGGGAGTAGGCGAGCAGTTCTTC. It encodes CASSYSSLAGVGEQFF.

This rearrangement joins TRBV4-2 to TRBJ2-7; 8 nucleotides match TRBD2. Germline lookup yields CDR1 LGHNA and CDR2 YNFKEQ. CDR3 length: 16 residues. The ends lost 0 bases at V and 3 bases at J; junction bases unmatched: 7. CDR3 sequence: CASSQEEGSGNYEQYF. DNA of the CDR3: TGTGCCAGCAGCCAAGAAGAGGGTAGCGGGAACTACGAGCAGTACTTC.

This clone was counted once. This chain uses TRBV10-3 with TRBJ2-3; 9 positions match TRBD1. The CDR3 length is 17 residues. After removal of 6 bases from V and 0 bases from J, the junction contained 10 bases not matched to a gene. The germline gives CDR1 ENHRY, CDR2 SYGVKD. The CDR3: CAIRGDRATSSTDTQYF. The CDR3 DNA follows: TGTGCCATCAGGGGGGACAGGGCCACTTCTAGCACAGATACGCAGTATTTT.

The rearrangement links TRBV24-1 to TRBJ1-2; 7 bases line up with TRBD1. Per germline, CDR1 KGHDR and CDR2 SFDVKD. The CDR3 is made up of 16 amino acids. V lost 3 bases and J lost 4; bases outside the gene matches: 10. In DNA form, the CDR3 reads TGTGCCACCAGTGATCCACGAGACAGGGCGAGCTATGGCTACACCTTC. Its translation is CATSDPRDRASYGYTF.

V usage is TRBV6-5 and J usage is TRBJ1-5, with no clear D. This CDR3 comprises 16 residues. Germline-derived CDR1 and CDR2 are MNHEY and SVGAGI. V lost 0 bases and J 2 bases, leaving 11 bases between the germline ends. The CDR3 here is CASSYSAGPGNQPQHF. DNA of the CDR3: TGTGCCAGCAGTTACTCGGCGGGCCCGGGCAATCAGCCCCAGCATTTT.

The chain has TRBV2 and TRBJ1-2; TRBD1 is a possible D gene (5 bases). Per the germline V gene, CDR1 is SNHLY and CDR2 is FYNNEI. Trimming cost V 8 bases and J 4 bases, with 14 bases left between them. The CDR3 totals 13 residues. CDR3 in amino acids: CASGPAGPYGYTF. The CDR3 region has the DNA TGTGCCAGCGGCCCTGCGGGGCCCTATGGCTACACCTTC. The full variable domain, in which reference TRBV2 and TRBJ1-2 provide the parts outside the CDR3, is EPEVTQTPSHQVTQMGQEVILRCVPISNHLYFYWYRQILGQKVEFLVSFYNNEISEKSEIFDDQFSVERPDGSNFTLKIRSTKLEDSAMYFCASGPAGPYGYTFGSGTRLTVV.

V and J are TRBV2 and TRBJ1-1; D is unclear. V was trimmed by 4 bases and J by 4 bases, leaving 13 bases between them. The germline V gene has CDR1 SNHLY and CDR2 FYNNEI. This CDR3 region has 14 residues. Written as DNA, the CDR3 is TGTGCCAGCAGTGGGGCCCAGAGTTTCACTGAAGCTTTCTTT. It codes for CASSGAQSFTEAFF. Full variable domain (remainder filled in from reference TRBV2 and TRBJ1-1): EPEVTQTPSHQVTQMGQEVILRCVPISNHLYFYWYRQILGQKVEFLVSFYNNEISEKSEIFDDQFSVERPDGSNFTLKIRSTKLEDSAMYFCASSGAQSFTEAFFGQGTRLTVV.

The rearrangement links TRBV19 to TRBJ2-2, with TRBD1 matching over 7 bases. The junction had 3 bases not matched to a gene; V was cut back by 11 bases and J by 0 bases. Germline V gene data show CDR1 as LNHDA and CDR2 as SQIVND (reference sequence). CDR3 length: 13 residues. The CDR3 is CASGQANTGELFF. The CDR3 bases are TGTGCCTCAGGACAGGCGAACACCGGGGAGCTGTTTTTT.

The CDR3 loop reads CASSPATSGRALYF. The DNA of the CDR3 is TGTGCCAGCAGTCCCGCGACTAGCGGGAGGGCCTTGTACTTC. The chain has TRBV7-9 and TRBJ2-7, with TRBD2 matching 14 bases. From germline, CDR1 is SEHNR and CDR2 FQNEAQ (reference sequence). V shed 6 bases and J 12 bases; nucleotides not matched to a gene: 10. CDR3 length: 14 amino acids.

The V and J genes are TRBV10-3 and TRBJ2-3; maybe TRBD1 (5 bases). CDR1 and CDR2 (germline): ENHRY, SYGVKD. The CDR3 has 15 residues. The ends were cut back, 6 bases at V and 6 bases at J, with 19 bases in the middle. The CDR3 DNA is TGTGCCATCAGCGGAACTGCACAGGTCGTGGATACGCAGTATTTT. Protein: CAISGTAQVVDTQYF.

This clone was detected only once. The rearrangement links TRBV9 to TRBJ1-5; D not resolved. The CDR3 has 16 amino acids. V lost 0 bases to trimming and J lost 0 bases, with 10 bases between them. Germline lookup yields CDR1 SGDLS and CDR2 YYNGEE. The CDR3, as DNA: TGTGCCAGCAGCGTAGTTGTGTCGTATAGCAATCAGCCCCAGCATTTT. This sequence encodes CASSVVVSYSNQPQHF.

The genes are TRBV5-6 and TRBJ2-1; 7 bases are shared with TRBD1. The germline CDR1 and CDR2 sequences are SGHDT and YYEEEE. There are 15 residues in the CDR3. With V trimmed by 4 bases and J by 6 bases, 10 bases remained unmatched. CDR3 loop: CASSPSGDRFNEQFF. The CDR3 coding sequence is TGTGCCAGCAGCCCATCTGGGGACAGATTCAATGAGCAGTTCTTC.

V gene TRBV11-2 combines with J gene TRBJ1-1; 7 bases match TRBD1. CDR1 SGHAT and CDR2 FQNNGV come from the germline V gene. The CDR3 covers 17 residues. V shed 4 bases and J 1 base; nucleotides not matched to a gene: 12. CDR3 in amino acids: CASSSGGRAGGNTEAFF. The CDR3 region has the DNA TGTGCCAGCAGCTCGGGGGGGAGGGCAGGGGGGAACACTGAAGCTTTCTTT.

This chain links TRBV24-1 with TRBJ1-4; no definite D call. Germline V gives CDR1 KGHDR, CDR2 SFDVKD. The CDR3 is made up of 16 amino acids. The V gene lost 4 bases and the J gene lost 4 bases, with 15 bases spanning the gap. CDR3 loop: CATSDGGSGDNEKLFF. The DNA for the CDR3 is TGTGCCACCAGTGACGGCGGGAGCGGGGATAATGAAAAACTGTTTTTT.